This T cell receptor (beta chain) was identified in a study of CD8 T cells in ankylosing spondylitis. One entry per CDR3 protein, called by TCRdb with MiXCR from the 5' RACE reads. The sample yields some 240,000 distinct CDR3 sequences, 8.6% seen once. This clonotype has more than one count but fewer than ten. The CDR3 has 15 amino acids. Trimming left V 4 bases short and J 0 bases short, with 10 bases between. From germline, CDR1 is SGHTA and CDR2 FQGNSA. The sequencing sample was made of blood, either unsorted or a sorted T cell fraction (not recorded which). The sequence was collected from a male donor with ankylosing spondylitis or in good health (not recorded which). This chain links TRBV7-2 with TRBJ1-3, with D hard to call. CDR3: CASSYSAISGNTIYF. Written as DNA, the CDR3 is TGTGCCAGCAGCTATTCAGCGATCTCTGGAAACACCATATATTTT.